This T cell receptor (beta chain) was sequenced during a study of graft-versus-host responses after intestinal transplantation (dated by TCRdb to the early 2020s). Regarding the study in general: The transplants that recipients received were multivisceral, liver-intestinal, or isolated intestinal. Rather than being sequenced by the commercial service, samples from a few later patients were sequenced in-house on an Illumina MiSeq and processed with MiXCR. A peak of at least 4% donor T cells among recipient peripheral blood mononuclear cells was the definition used for donor T cell macrochimerism. Bulk TCR-beta CDR3 sequencing was used to track graft-versus-host and host-versus-graft alloreactive T cell clones in the graft, circulation and bone marrow after intestinal transplantation. To identify alloreactive clones, pre-transplant mixed lymphocyte reaction products were sequenced and then compared with unstimulated pre-transplant donor and recipient T cells. Every recipient was given anti-thymocyte globulin induction, followed by about 3 years of maintenance tacrolimus and steroids. The cohort enrolled approximately 24 intestinal transplant recipients including one retransplant, and a few patients lacking pretransplant specimens were excluded. Points the paper makes about the study in general: GvH clones were found in recipient bone marrow, and some of the GvH clones appeared earlier in ileal mucosa or blood, which is consistent with an intestinal mucosal origin. Early after transplant, peak levels of circulating GvH clones were found to be associated with declines in HvG clones. High GvH to HvG T cell clonal ratios were observed in the allografts of patients with donor T cell macrochimerism. Conclusions were limited by the relatively low number and heterogeneity of intestinal transplant patients.

This clone appeared once. Its cognate antigen has yet to be identified. The record has no base qualities; no much larger clone is one base away. Library preparation employed the immunoSEQ multiplex PCR assay. In most patients, genomic DNA was isolated using the Qiagen DNeasy Blood and Tissue Kit and sent frozen to Adaptive Biotechnologies for TCR sequencing. High-throughput TCR-beta CDR3 sequencing of genomic DNA from most patients was performed by Adaptive Biotechnologies. From the authors' description of their analysis: Adaptive's ImmunoSEQ software was the source of the TCR sequencing data for around 20 patients, while three other patients were processed with MiXCR and VDJtools. To correct CD4 versus CD8 sorting errors, any sequence found in both subsets at a frequency ratio below 5:1 was removed. Because the origin of CDR3 nucleotide sequences shared between donor and recipient could not be assigned, those sequences were removed. To be classed as alloreactive, a clone needed at least 2-fold expansion over unstimulated cells and a minimum CFSE-low frequency of 0.002% (template counts) or 0.001% (read counts). Mappable clones were those detected in sequenced pre-transplant spleen, lymph node, or MLR CFSE-low populations of the donor or recipient. Cumulative frequency of alloreactive clones was calculated as a percentage of all sequences weighted by copy number. What TCRdb holds here is the immuneACCESS table cut down to in-frame rearrangements. Part of the clones is not present; checked against another copy, under half of the missing clones reflect an unresolved V gene, and the others are unexplained. V, J and clone size derive from that table, while D and trimming were established from the DNA sequence. Here the sample has almost 85,000 clones; roughly 91% occur a single time. About 0.1% of the sample comes from the top ten.

The germline V gene (reference sequence) gives CDR1 as SEHNR and CDR2 as FQNEAQ. Germline trimming: 2 bases from V, 2 bases from J; junction bases outside gene matches: 7. The CDR3 measures 16 amino acids from cysteine to phenylalanine. Just CDR3 DNA is preserved here, 48 bases in frame from base 1. This sample's time point label indicates: cells obtained before transplantation from donor or recipient. CD3+CD4+ and CD3+CD8+ populations were FACS-sorted from unstimulated pre-transplant donor and recipient cells taken from spleen or lymph nodes. The receptor chain draws on TRBV7-9 and TRBJ2-3, with TRBD2 matching 7 junction bases. The specimen was unstimulated CD4+ T cells sorted from spleen or lymph node cells, collected before intestinal transplant. The TCR was taken from a human donor who received an intestinal transplant. The DNA sequence follows: TGTGCCAGCAGCTTATGGCCTAGCGGTATCACAGATACGCAGTATTTT. Translated, it reads CASSLWPSGITDTQYF.